Listed below are T cell receptor beta chains from one sample, sequenced in a study of spatial heterogeneity in lung cancer. One entry per CDR3 protein, called by TCRdb with MiXCR from the 5' RACE reads. The sample lists thousands of distinct CDR3 sequences, around 9.8% seen once, with 25% to 30% in the top ten. The specimen was normal lung tissue next to the tumor, collected at surgery. Every receptor here comes from a male donor with early-stage non-small cell lung cancer. Each CDR3 is given with its conserved first and last residue. The D gene is left open where the match is weak. Clone size is stated in some rows and not others, as once, few, many or a class when expanded.

D gene	clone size	V gene	J gene	CDR3 DNA	CDR3 protein
NA	medium-sized	TRBV6-2/TRBV6-3	TRBJ1-1	TGTGCCAGCAGTTACTCCCGGACTGAAGCTTTCTTT	CASSYSRTEAFF
TRBD2	NA	TRBV6-2/TRBV6-3	TRBJ2-1	TGTGCCAGCAGTTACCGCACTAGCGGGAGGTACAATGAGCAGTTCTTC	CASSYRTSGRYNEQFF
NA	medium-sized	TRBV20-1	TRBJ2-5	TGCAGTGCTAGAGTTCTCGGGGGCCAAGAGACCCAGTACTTC	CSARVLGGQETQYF
TRBD2	many	TRBV14	TRBJ2-3	TGTGCCAGCAGCCCCCTCGGCGGGGCTAGCGGGAGTGGCACAGATACGCAGTATTTT	CASSPLGGASGSGTDTQYF
NA	medium-sized	TRBV5-1	TRBJ2-7	TGCGCCAGCAGCTGGGGGGCCGTCGGTCGGGAGCAGTACTTC	CASSWGAVGREQYF
NA	many	TRBV20-1	TRBJ1-6	TGCAGTGCTAGGGACGGGAATTCACCCCTCCACTTT	CSARDGNSPLHF
TRBD1	few	TRBV11-2	TRBJ2-3	TGTGCCAGCAGCTTAAGGACCGGGACAGGGGGCTTTCTGAGCACAGATACGCAGTATTTT	CASSLRTGTGGFLSTDTQYF
NA	many	TRBV24-1	TRBJ1-5	TGTGCCACCAGTGAAGGGCGTGGGGGCAGGAATAATCAGCCCCAGCATTTT	CATSEGRGGRNNQPQHF
TRBD1	medium-sized	TRBV5-1	TRBJ1-1	TGCGCCAGCAGCTTTATTCCAGGGGGGAACACTGAAGCTTTCTTT	CASSFIPGGNTEAFF
TRBD1	NA	TRBV11-1	TRBJ2-7	TGTGCCAGCAGCTTAGTTGTGGGACAGATCTACGAGCAGTACTTC	CASSLVVGQIYEQYF
TRBD1	medium-sized	TRBV14	TRBJ1-1	TGTGCCAGCAGCCAAGTACGTAACCGGGACAGGGGAACTGAAGCTTTCTTT	CASSQVRNRDRGTEAFF
TRBD1	many	TRBV19	TRBJ2-5	TGTGCCAGTAGTCAGGGTAACAGGGGGACCCAGTACTTC	CASSQGNRGTQYF
TRBD2	NA	TRBV20-1	TRBJ2-2	TGCAGTGCTAGAGAATGGACTAGCGGAAACACCGGGGAGCTGTTTTTT	CSAREWTSGNTGELFF
NA	medium-sized	TRBV6-1	TRBJ1-1	TGTGCCAGCAGTGAAGCGAACAGGGTGAACACTGAAGCTTTCTTT	CASSEANRVNTEAFF
TRBD1	medium-sized	TRBV6-5	TRBJ2-7	TGTGCCAGCCAACTTACTTCCGGGACAGGGTCCGAGCAGTACTTC	CASQLTSGTGSEQYF
NA	NA	TRBV7-9	TRBJ2-2	TGTGCCAGCCGCCAAATCTTGGGGGCACAGAACACCGGGGAGCTGTTTTTT	CASRQILGAQNTGELFF
NA	many	TRBV5-1	TRBJ2-7	TGCGCCAGCAGCTTGGAACAGGGAGCCCGCTACGAGCAGTACTTC	CASSLEQGARYEQYF
NA	many	TRBV2	TRBJ2-1	TGTGCCAGCACTGAACTAGGATACAATGAGCAGTTCTTC	CASTELGYNEQFF
NA	medium-sized	TRBV6-1	TRBJ1-5	TGTGCCAGCAGTGGAGGGTACAGTATCAATCAGCCCCAGCATTTT	CASSGGYSINQPQHF
NA	many	TRBV5-1	TRBJ1-1	TGCGCCAGTTCGGGCGGGGGGCGAGATACTGAAGCTTTCTTT	CASSGGGRDTEAFF
NA	few	TRBV3-1	TRBJ1-1	TGTGCCAGCAGCCAAGAGCAGGGGTGGACTGAAGCTTTCTTT	CASSQEQGWTEAFF
NA	NA	TRBV12-3/TRBV12-4	TRBJ1-4	TGTGCCAGCAGGCCCCCCCCCGGTTACGATGAAAAACTGTTTTTT	CASRPPPGYDEKLFF
TRBD2	NA	TRBV29-1	TRBJ2-1	TGCAGCGTTGGCTCCGGGACTAGCGGGAACAATGAGCAGTTCTTC	CSVGSGTSGNNEQFF
TRBD2	medium-sized	TRBV4-1	TRBJ2-1	TGCGCCAGCAGCCAAGAGACTAGCGGGGGCCGGAATGAGCAGTTCTTC	CASSQETSGGRNEQFF
TRBD1	NA	TRBV14	TRBJ1-1	TGTGCCAGCAGCAAGATCTTCAGGGGGAATCTGAACACTGAAGCTTTCTTT	CASSKIFRGNLNTEAFF
NA	medium-sized	TRBV6-4	TRBJ2-1	TGTGCCAGCAGTGACGGGACTAATGAGCAGTTCTTC	CASSDGTNEQFF
NA	medium-sized	TRBV12-3/TRBV12-4	TRBJ1-1	TGTGCCAGCAGTCTCCTCCGGTGGGGGCTGGACACTGAAGCTTTCTTT	CASSLLRWGLDTEAFF
NA	many	TRBV7-2	TRBJ1-2	TGTGCCAGCTTCGCCGGGCCCTACGGCGATGGCTACACCTTC	CASFAGPYGDGYTF
NA	few	TRBV2	TRBJ2-7	TGTGCCAGCCTTAGTGAGCACCTCGGGGGTGAGCAGTACTTC	CASLSEHLGGEQYF
NA	medium-sized	TRBV6-2/TRBV6-3	TRBJ2-2	TGTGCCAGCAGCGTACACGGGGGCACCGGGGAGCTGTTTTTT	CASSVHGGTGELFF
NA	many	TRBV3-1	TRBJ2-5	TGTGCCAGCAGCCTTCTTCCGCCCCGGACAGGGATCGGGGGGATAGAGACCCAGTACTTC	CASSLLPPRTGIGGIETQYF
NA	many	TRBV18	TRBJ2-2	TGTGCCAGCTCACCACGGGCCCTCGAGCTGTTTTTT	CASSPRALELFF
NA	medium-sized	TRBV6-1	TRBJ1-1	TGTGCCAGCAGTGAGGTCTTCCGGGGGACTGAAGCTTTCTTT	CASSEVFRGTEAFF
NA	NA	TRBV10-3	TRBJ2-7	TGTGCCATCAGCGAGGATGACGCGAACGAGCAGTACTTC	CAISEDDANEQYF
NA	many	TRBV7-2	TRBJ1-3	TGTGCCAGCAGCTCCCTCGGCTCTGGAAACACCATATATTTT	CASSSLGSGNTIYF
TRBD1	many	TRBV4-2	TRBJ1-2	TGTGCCAGCAGCCAAGAAGAACAGGGGGGTCGGTATGGCTACACCTTC	CASSQEEQGGRYGYTF
TRBD1	medium-sized	TRBV5-1	TRBJ2-5	TGCGCCAGCAGCACCGGCTCCGGGACAGGGGGGCAAGAGACCCAGTACTTC	CASSTGSGTGGQETQYF
NA	medium-sized	TRBV5-1	TRBJ2-5	TGCGCCAGCAGCTTGGGTCGGAACCAAGAGACCCAGTACTTC	CASSLGRNQETQYF
NA	NA	TRBV20-1	TRBJ1-1	TGCAGTGCTAGGAACAGAGGAAACACTGAAGCTTTCTTT	CSARNRGNTEAFF
TRBD2	NA	TRBV7-9	TRBJ2-3	TGTGCCAGGGGAGGGCTACAAGATACGCAGTATTTT	CARGGLQDTQYF
TRBD2	many	TRBV20-1	TRBJ2-3	TGCAGTGCTAGAGCGCCCTCCGGGACTAGCGCCACAGATACGCAGTATTTT	CSARAPSGTSATDTQYF
NA	medium-sized	TRBV3-1	TRBJ2-7	TGTGCCAGCAGCCAAGGGCCCCCGGGCTCATACGAGCAGTACTTC	CASSQGPPGSYEQYF
NA	few	TRBV29-1	TRBJ1-1	TGCAGCGTTGAGCGGGCGAATGAAGCTTTCTTT	CSVERANEAFF